This T cell receptor (beta chain) was captured in a study of blood T cell repertoires in COVID-19. V was cut by 7 bases and J by 3 bases, with 15 bases left in between. The CDR3 length is 13 residues. Germline assignment: CDR1 SQVTM and CDR2 ANQGSEA. Original processing methods: Reference gene primer amplification gave nucleated cell count estimates. TCRdb keeps only in-frame clones here, not all; method: immunoSEQ multiplex PCR. V, J and clone size derive from that table, while D and trimming were established from the DNA sequence. The sample lists about 480,000 clones; around 89% were seen once. Sequencing used PBMCs or T cells enriched from blood (not recorded which). The chain joins TRBV29-1 to TRBJ1-1; the D gene is possibly TRBD1 (5 bases). The TCR comes from a woman in her thirties or forties who had recovered from COVID-19. The CDR3 spells CSGGTSLDTEAFF. The DNA for the CDR3 is TGCAGCGGGGGGACTTCGCTGGACACTGAAGCTTTCTTT.